This entry features one T cell receptor beta chain sequence. Its antigen is not known. This sample stems from a study of blood T cells in healthy people across ages. About the study: Per two T cells, about one barcoded beta molecule was captured through template switching.

Alongside a J-beta primer mix, a sample-barcoded 5' primer served in a second PCR lasting about 7 to 11 cycles. A template-switch adaptor containing 12 random nucleotides labeled each cDNA molecule. TCRdb re-analysed the 5' RACE reads in MiXCR, keeping a single row per CDR3 protein. The sample lists about 730,000 distinct CDR3 sequences, approximately 43% seen once, with around a fifth in the top ten. Overall study results and limits: Roughly linear declines in TCR beta diversity per million T cells occurred with age. PBMCs went unsorted, and a conclusive naive versus antigen-experienced comparison was therefore prevented.

The sample was blood. The receptor's source is a woman aged 60 to 75 in good health.

Here the CDR3 DNA reads TGTGCCAGCAGTTATTCCTTGCGGGGGAACCAAGAGACCCAGTACTTC. Protein sequence: CASSYSLRGNQETQYF. The V gene is TRBV6-2 or TRBV6-3, the J gene TRBJ2-5; 7 nucleotides line up with TRBD2. There are 16 residues in the CDR3. In germline, CDR1 is MNHEY, CDR2 SVGEGT. The V gene end was trimmed by 3 bases and the J gene end by 0 bases; junction bases not matched to a gene: 7.